Below, one T cell receptor beta chain is given with its context. Its specificity is unknown. The data originate from a study of a mutant IDH1 vaccine in newly diagnosed glioma. Study overall: Therapy received beforehand was radiotherapy, temozolomide, or both, with most patients given both.

Time point of the sample: week 35, safety follow-up. Vaccination comprised doses that each held 300 ug of mutant IDH1 20-mer peptide, plus topical imiquimod. Sequencing used immunoSEQ multiplex PCR; TCRdb keeps in-frame clones, though not all of them. The table has about 32,000 clones, about four fifths seen once. Germline CDR1 and CDR2: SGHTA and FQGNSA. Trimming at V came to 0 bases and at J to 2 bases, leaving 9 bases not matched to a gene. CDR3 length: 17 amino acids. The receptor's source is a woman aged 18-30 years with glioma. The V call is TRBV7-2, the J call TRBJ2-7; 8 bases line up with TRBD2. The source was PBMCs, collected from a glioma patient whose treatment included an IDH1 peptide vaccine. CDR3 nucleotides: TGTGCCAGCAGCTTAGCCCCGGGACTAGGGAGCCCCTACGAGCAGTACTTC. It is translated as CASSLAPGLGSPYEQYF.